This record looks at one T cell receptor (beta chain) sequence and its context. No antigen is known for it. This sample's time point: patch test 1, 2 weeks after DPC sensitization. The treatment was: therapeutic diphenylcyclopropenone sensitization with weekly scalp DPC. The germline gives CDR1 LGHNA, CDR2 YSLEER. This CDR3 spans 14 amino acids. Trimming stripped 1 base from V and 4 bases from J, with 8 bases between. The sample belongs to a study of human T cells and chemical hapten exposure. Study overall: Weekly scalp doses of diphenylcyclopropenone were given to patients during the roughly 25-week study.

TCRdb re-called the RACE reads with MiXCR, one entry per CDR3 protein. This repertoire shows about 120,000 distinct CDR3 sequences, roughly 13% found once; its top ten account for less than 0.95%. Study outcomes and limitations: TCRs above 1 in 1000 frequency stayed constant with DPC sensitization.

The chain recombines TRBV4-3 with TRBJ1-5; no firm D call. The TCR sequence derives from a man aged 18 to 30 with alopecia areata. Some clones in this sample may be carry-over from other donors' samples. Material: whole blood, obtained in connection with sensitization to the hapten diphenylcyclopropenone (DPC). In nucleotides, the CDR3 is TGCGCCAGCAGCCAAGGTTGGGGTAATCAGCCCCAGCATTTT. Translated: CASSQGWGNQPQHF.